What follows is one TCR beta chain and its context. What it recognizes is unknown. Treatment reported: oral pan-JAK inhibitor, 5-10 mg twice daily. The data derive from a study of CD8+ T cells in alopecia areata. Study information: Scoring treated patients' severity relied on the percentage of scalp area affected. Study-wide results and caveats: Researchers say the link of baseline CD8+ expansion to response remains uncertain, with one nonresponder.

Germline CDR1 SNHLY, CDR2 FYNNEI. V gave up 5 bases and J gave up 8 bases, with 4 bases separating them. The CDR3 is made up of 10 amino acids. After isolation, RNA underwent reverse transcription to generate cDNA as the sequencing template. The assay was immunoSEQ multiplex PCR, and TCRdb's table has in-frame clones only and misses some. The sample gives 190,000 or so clones, more than 55% of which show up once; over 3% is in the top ten. This material consisted of CD4+ T cells sorted from blood, taken at week 4, from a patient treated with tofacitinib. The TCR originated in a human donor with alopecia areata. V gene TRBV2 combines with J gene TRBJ2-1; D gene uncertain. CDR3 coding DNA: TGTGCCAGCAGTAGGTATGAGCAGTTCTTC. Translating it yields CASSRYEQFF.